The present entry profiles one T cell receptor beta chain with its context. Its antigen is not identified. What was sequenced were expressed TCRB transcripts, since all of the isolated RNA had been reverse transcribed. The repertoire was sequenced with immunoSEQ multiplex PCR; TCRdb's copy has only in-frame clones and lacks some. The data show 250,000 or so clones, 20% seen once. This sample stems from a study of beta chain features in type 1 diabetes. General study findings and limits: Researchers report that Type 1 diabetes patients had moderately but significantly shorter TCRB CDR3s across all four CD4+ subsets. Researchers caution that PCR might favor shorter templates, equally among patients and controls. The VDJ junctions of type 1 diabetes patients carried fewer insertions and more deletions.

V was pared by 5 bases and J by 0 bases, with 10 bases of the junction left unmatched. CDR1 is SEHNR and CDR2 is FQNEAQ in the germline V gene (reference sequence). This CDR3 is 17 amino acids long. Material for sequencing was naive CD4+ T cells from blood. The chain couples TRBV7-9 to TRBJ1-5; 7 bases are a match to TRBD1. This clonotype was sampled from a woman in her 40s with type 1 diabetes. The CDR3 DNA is TGTGCCAGCAGCCCGGGACAGACACCCAATAGCAATCAGCCCCAGCATTTT. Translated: CASSPGQTPNSNQPQHF.